Listed here are 25 T cell receptor beta chains from one sample, sequenced in a study of glioma-infiltrating T cells. Using RNA template, CDR3s of TCR alpha and beta were amplified with iRepertoire arm-PCR. MiXCR, applied by TCRdb to the multiplex PCR reads, yields one record per CDR3 protein. The sample lists 44,000 or so distinct CDR3 sequences, approximately 20% occurring once. Sequenced sample: glioma tissue, nonneoplastic brain tissue, or PBMCs (not recorded which). The receptors come from a human donor with low-grade glioma or glioblastoma, undergoing nonglioma brain surgery, or in good health (not recorded which).

By its share, this clonotype is medium-sized. The chain carries TRBV28 and TRBJ1-1, with no clear D. CDR3 size: 13 residues. Deletions cut 6 bases from V and 0 bases from J, with 8 bases between. Germline values: CDR1 MDHEN, CDR2 SYDVKM. The CDR3 region has the DNA TGTGCCAGCAGGAAACCAGTGAACACTGAAGCTTTCTTT. Translated, it gives CASRKPVNTEAFF.

Details on this clonotype: Just one base apart from a much larger clone, this may be a read error. V usage is TRBV7-3 and J usage is TRBJ1-5; 9 bases line up with TRBD1. Per the germline V gene, CDR1 is SGHTA and CDR2 is FQGTGA. Germline trimming cut 2 bases from V and 5 bases from J; bases unmatched to any gene: 4. The length of the CDR3 is 15 residues. The CDR3 here is CASSLGTGPYQPQHF. The CDR3 nucleotides read TGTGCCAGCAGCTTAGGGACAGGGCCGTATCAGCCCCAGCATTTT.

Turning to this clonotype: This clone may be a read error of a much larger clone one base away. This chain uses TRBV19 with TRBJ1-5; tentatively, D is TRBD1 (5 bases). The CDR3 consists of 14 residues. CDR1 is LNHDA, CDR2 SQIVND, per germline (reference sequence). Between the trimmed V and J ends, which lost 3 bases and 11 bases, there was a span of 17 bases. CDR3 in DNA: TGTGCCAGTAGTATGCCTGGGGGACGGGGGACCCAGCATTTT. Translation: CASSMPGGRGTQHF.

The chain couples TRBV18 to TRBJ2-7, with D tentatively TRBD2 (6 bases). The germline V and J ends were trimmed by 3 bases and 2 bases, with 14 bases remaining between them. The CDR3 loop spans 15 amino acids. CDR1 is KGHSH, CDR2 LQKENI, per germline. The DNA of the CDR3 is TGTGCCAGCTCACCGGGGGGATTCGGGCCCTACGAGCAGTACTTC. As protein: CASSPGGFGPYEQYF.

This clonotype was seen a single time. Just one base apart from a much larger clone, this may be a read error. The V call is TRBV13, the J call TRBJ2-3; D might be TRBD1 (6 bases). The CDR3 is 16 residues long. V shed 5 bases and J shed 2 bases, with 17 bases lying between them. Germline CDR1 is PRHDT and CDR2 is FYEKMQ (reference sequence). The CDR3 coding sequence is TGTGCCAGCAGCCCGAGGACAGCTTGGGTCACAGATACGCAGTATTTT. Translated: CASSPRTAWVTDTQYF.

The sample holds many counts of this clonotype. The V call is TRBV20-1, the J call TRBJ2-3, with 9 bases aligning to TRBD1. Germline V lookup: CDR1 DFQATT, CDR2 SNEGSKA (reference sequence). The CDR3 length is 14 residues. CDR3 in amino acids: CSGVGDRGTDTQYF. CDR3 DNA sequence: TGCAGCGGTGTGGGGGACAGGGGCACAGATACGCAGTATTTT.

Regarding this clonotype: A read error may explain this, as a much larger clone is one base away. J is TRBJ2-6 and V is TRBV6-5; D assignment may be TRBD1 or TRBD2 (5 bases each). Trimming stripped 7 bases from V and 4 bases from J, with 20 bases between. CDR1 is MNHEY, CDR2 SVGAGI, per germline. This CDR3 has 17 amino acids. In nucleotides, the CDR3 is TGTGCCAGCACCAAAGGACGGGGCTATTCCGGGGCCAACGTCCTGACTTTC. Its protein product is CASTKGRGYSGANVLTF.

Ten or more counts support this clonotype. V and J are TRBV28 and TRBJ1-5, with 7 bases that match TRBD1. The V gene end was trimmed by 4 bases and the J gene end by 3 bases; junction bases not matched to a gene: 12. Germline V gene data show CDR1 as MDHEN and CDR2 as SYDVKM. CDR3 length: 17 residues. CDR3 nucleotide sequence: TGTGCCAGCAGTTCACCTAAAAGGACAGGAGCCAATCAGCCCCAGCATTTT. It yields the protein CASSSPKRTGANQPQHF.

The table lists this clonotype with many counts. This chain connects TRBV3-1 to TRBJ2-7; 7 bases match TRBD1. V dropped 4 bases and J dropped 3; count of bases not matched to a gene: 6. This CDR3 is 14 amino acids long. CDR1 and CDR2 (germline): LGHDT, YNNKEL (reference sequence). CDR3 amino acids: CASSRTGAVYEQYF. CDR3 nucleotides: TGTGCCAGCAGCCGCACAGGGGCGGTCTACGAGCAGTACTTC.

This clonotype was detected ten times or more. V and J are TRBV2 and TRBJ2-7; either TRBD1 or TRBD2 may supply D (6 bases each). CDR3 length: 16 amino acids. From germline, CDR1 is SNHLY and CDR2 FYNNEI. Trimming pared 3 bases from V and 9 bases from J, leaving 24 bases between. CDR3 DNA sequence: TGTGCCAGCAGTGATAAGATAAGCGGGCCCCTAGGGGGGCAGTACTTC. Protein product: CASSDKISGPLGGQYF.

In this sample, this clonotype turned up many times. The chain uses TRBV20-1 and TRBJ2-3; 8 bases agree with TRBD2. Germline V gives CDR1 DFQATT, CDR2 SNEGSKA (reference sequence). This CDR3 is built from 13 residues. J lost 1 base, V lost 7 bases, and 4 bases had no gene match. The CDR3 DNA is TGCAGTGTAAGGCGGGAGGGCACAGATACGCAGTATTTT. It encodes CSVRREGTDTQYF.

The chain recombines TRBV7-9 with TRBJ2-3, with D possibly matching TRBD2 (5 bases). Between the trimmed V and J ends, which lost 4 bases and 5 bases, there was a span of 7 bases. This CDR3 contains 12 residues. Germline CDR1 SEHNR, CDR2 FQNEAQ (reference sequence). Here the CDR3 DNA reads TGTGCCAGCAGCTCCACTAGAGATACGCAGTATTTT. The encoded protein is CASSSTRDTQYF. Full variable domain (rest looked up from reference TRBV7-9 and TRBJ2-3): DTGVSQNPRHKITKRGQNVTFRCDPISEHNRLYWYRQTLGQGPEFLTYFQNEAQLEKSRLLSDRFSAERPKGSFSTLEIQRTEQGDSAMYLCASSSTRDTQYFGPGTRLTVL.

The sample holds one count of this clonotype. The junction departs from germline at one end; a sequencing error may be responsible. This chain links TRBV10-3 with TRBJ2-1; the D gene is possibly TRBD1 (6 bases). The CDR3 consists of 17 residues. The germline CDR1 and CDR2 sequences are ENHRY and SYGVKD. DNA of the CDR3: TGTGCCATCAGTGGGCAGGGGCCCCCGTCCGAGCTCCCTGAGAAGTTCTTC. Protein: CAISGQGPPSELPEKFF.

V usage is TRBV28 and J usage is TRBJ2-1; 8 positions agree with TRBD1. Germline CDR1 is MDHEN and CDR2 is SYDVKM. This CDR3 region has 14 residues. Losses at the gene ends were 7 bases for V and 6 bases for J; bases not matched to a gene: 8. The CDR3 nucleotides read TGTGCCAGCATGCCCGGGACAGGATCCAATGAGCAGTTCTTC. This encodes CASMPGTGSNEQFF. The variable domain in full, with the rest retrieved from reference TRBV28 and TRBJ2-1, is DVKVTQSSRYLVKRTGEKVFLECVQDMDHENMFWYRQDPGLGLRLIYFSYDVKMKEKGDIPEGYSVSREKKERFSLILESASTNQTSMYLCASMPGTGSNEQFFGPGTRLTVL.

This clonotype showed up many times. This chain joins TRBV20-1 and TRBJ1-1, with 9 bases identical to TRBD1. The V segment lost 6 bases and the J segment 0 bases; nucleotides outside the gene matches: 5. CDR1 is DFQATT, CDR2 SNEGSKA, per germline (reference sequence). The CDR3 totals 14 residues. CDR3 sequence: CSARTGDMNTEAFF. CDR3 bases: TGCAGTGCCCGGACAGGGGACATGAACACTGAAGCTTTCTTT.

This clonotype is termed medium-sized. The chain uses TRBV20-1 and TRBJ1-1, with 8 positions matching TRBD1. Germline lookup yields CDR1 DFQATT and CDR2 SNEGSKA (reference sequence). The junction had 3 bases not matched to a gene; V was cut back by 3 bases and J by 0 bases. This CDR3 comprises 14 residues. The CDR3 spells CSARTGAMNTEAFF. In DNA, the CDR3 is TGCAGTGCTAGGACAGGGGCCATGAACACTGAAGCTTTCTTT.

There are many counts of this clonotype. The chain carries TRBV7-9 and TRBJ2-3; no reliable D call. V lost 5 bases and J 1 base, leaving 10 bases between the germline ends. Germline V gene sequence: CDR1 SEHNR, CDR2 FQNEAQ (reference sequence). The CDR3 has 14 amino acids. CDR3 amino acids: CASSPRSRTDTQYF. The CDR3 DNA sequence: TGTGCCAGCAGCCCGCGGTCCCGCACAGATACGCAGTATTTT.

This clonotype was counted only a few times. This could be a read error, since a much larger clone is one nucleotide away. The rearrangement links TRBV6-1 to TRBJ2-7; D ambiguous. The germline V gene encodes CDR1 MNHNS and CDR2 SASEGT. The CDR3 length is 14 residues. This CDR3 reads CASSSVDFGYERYF. CDR3 DNA: TGTGCCAGCAGTTCGGTGGATTTCGGCTACGAGCGGTACTTC.

This clonotype was observed many times. The chain employs TRBV11-2 and TRBJ2-7; tentatively, D is TRBD1 or TRBD2 (5 bases each). The germline V and J ends were trimmed by 5 bases and 5 bases, with 16 bases remaining between them. The CDR3 covers 14 residues. Looked up from germline, CDR1 is SGHAT and CDR2 is FQNNGV. The CDR3 region has the DNA TGTGCCAGCAGCCTACAGTTGGGGACCCACGAGCAGTACGTC. It encodes CASSLQLGTHEQYV.

Comment on this clonotype: A much larger clone sits a single nucleotide away, making a read error possible. V usage is TRBV7-9 and J usage is TRBJ2-7, with 8 bases that match TRBD1. V lost 4 bases and J lost 7; bases outside the gene matches: 12. The CDR3 consists of 15 residues. Germline-derived CDR1 and CDR2 are SEHNR and FQNEAQ (reference sequence). The CDR3, as DNA: TGTGCCAGCAGCTACAAGGGACAGGTCTACAATGAGCAGTACTTC. This sequence encodes CASSYKGQVYNEQYF.

To note about this clonotype: This may be a read error, as it is one base from a much larger clone. This rearrangement joins TRBV5-1 to TRBJ1-2; possible D gene TRBD1, 5 bases. CDR1 is SGHRS, CDR2 YFSETQ, per germline. The ends were cut back, 1 base at V and 9 bases at J, with 19 bases in the middle. The CDR3 spans 15 residues. The CDR3 spells CASSLNPTERISYTF. CDR3 sequence (DNA): TGCGCCAGCAGCTTGAACCCGACAGAACGTATAAGCTACACCTTC.

This clonotype has a count of ten or more. A much more abundant neighbour one base away suggests this may be a read error. The chain uses TRBV28 and TRBJ1-1; 7 nucleotides line up with TRBD1. Germline V gives CDR1 MDHEN, CDR2 SYDVKM. The CDR3 runs 15 residues. CDR3 sequence reads: CARSFGRGRNTEAFF. The CDR3 nucleotides read TGTGCCCGCAGTTTTGGGAGGGGGCGGAACACTGAAGCTTTCTTT.

The chain links TRBV12-3 or TRBV12-4 to TRBJ2-7, with a weak D call TRBD2 (5 bases). The CDR3 is made up of 12 amino acids. Trimming took 3 bases from V and 5 from J, leaving 8 bases between them. The CDR3 DNA sequence: TGTGCCAGCAGTTTTCTGGGAGACGAGCAGTACTTC. Its translation is CASSFLGDEQYF.

The chain recombines TRBV9 with TRBJ2-5; D possibly corresponds to TRBD2 (5 bases). Germline CDR1 and CDR2: SGDLS and YYNGEE. This CDR3 is built from 14 residues. V was pared by 4 bases and J by 1 base, with 11 bases between. The CDR3 sequence: CASSLLDAQETQYF. In nucleotides, the CDR3 is TGTGCCAGCAGCCTACTAGACGCCCAAGAGACCCAGTACTTC.

This clonotype was seen many times. This chain links TRBV4-1 with TRBJ1-2; 7 positions agree with TRBD1. The CDR3 consists of 14 residues. With V trimmed by 3 bases and J by 4 bases, 5 bases remained unmatched. CDR1 MGHRA and CDR2 YSYEKL come from the germline V gene. This chain's CDR3 is CASSQSRDSYGYTF. CDR3 DNA: TGCGCCAGCAGCCAGAGCCGGGACAGCTATGGCTACACCTTC.